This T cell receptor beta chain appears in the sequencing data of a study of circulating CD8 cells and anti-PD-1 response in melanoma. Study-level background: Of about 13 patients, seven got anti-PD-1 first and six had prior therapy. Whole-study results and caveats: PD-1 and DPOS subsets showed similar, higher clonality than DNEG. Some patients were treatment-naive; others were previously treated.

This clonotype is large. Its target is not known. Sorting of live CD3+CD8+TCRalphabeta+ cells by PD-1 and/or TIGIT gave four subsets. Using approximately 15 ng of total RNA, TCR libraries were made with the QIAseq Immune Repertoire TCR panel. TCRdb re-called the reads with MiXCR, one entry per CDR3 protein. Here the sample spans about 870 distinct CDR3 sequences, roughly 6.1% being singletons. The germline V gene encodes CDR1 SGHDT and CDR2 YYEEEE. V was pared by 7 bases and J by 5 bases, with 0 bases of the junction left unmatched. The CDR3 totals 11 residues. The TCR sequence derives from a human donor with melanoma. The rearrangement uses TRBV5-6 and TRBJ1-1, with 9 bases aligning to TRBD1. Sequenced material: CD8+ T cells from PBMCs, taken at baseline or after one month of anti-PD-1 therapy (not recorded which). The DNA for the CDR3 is TGTGCCAGCGGACAGGGGACTGAAGCTTTCTTT. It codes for CASGQGTEAFF.